This T cell receptor beta chain was recovered during a study of blood T cell repertoires in COVID-19. Study background: Sources were T cells, B-cell-depleted T cells, or PBMCs; the material itself was cDNA or gDNA.

Germline-derived CDR1 and CDR2 are MGHDK and SYGVNS. The V and J ends lost 5 bases and 6 bases respectively, with 16 bases between them. CDR3 length equals 14 residues. This clone came up once. The protocol was immunoSEQ multiplex PCR, while the TCRdb copy is restricted to in-frame clones and leaves out a portion. The data show about 99,000 clones, approximately 90% seen once. The V call is TRBV25-1, the J call TRBJ1-1; maybe TRBD1 (5 bases). The TCR sequence derives from a woman older than 75 in a cohort sampled during active COVID-19. The material sequenced was peripheral blood. The CDR3 region has the DNA TGTGCCAGCAGTCCCGTAGGGGATGGGGCTGAAGCTTTCTTT. Its translation: CASSPVGDGAEAFF.